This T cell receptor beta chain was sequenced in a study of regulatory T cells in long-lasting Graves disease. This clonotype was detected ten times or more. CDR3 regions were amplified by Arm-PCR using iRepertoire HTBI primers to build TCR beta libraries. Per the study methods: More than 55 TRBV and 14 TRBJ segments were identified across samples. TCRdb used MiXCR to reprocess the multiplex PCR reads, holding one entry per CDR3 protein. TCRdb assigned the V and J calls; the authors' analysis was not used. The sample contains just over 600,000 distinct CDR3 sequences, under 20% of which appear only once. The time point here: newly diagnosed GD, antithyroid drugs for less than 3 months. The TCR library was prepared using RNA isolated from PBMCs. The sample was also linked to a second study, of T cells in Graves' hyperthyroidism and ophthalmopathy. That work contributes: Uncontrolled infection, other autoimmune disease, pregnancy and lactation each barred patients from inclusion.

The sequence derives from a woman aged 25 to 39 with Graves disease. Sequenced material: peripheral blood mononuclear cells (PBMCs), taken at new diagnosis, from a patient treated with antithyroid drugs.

The CDR3 reads CASSPAQQYNEQFF. CDR3 DNA sequence: TGTGCCAGCAGCCCAGCACAGCAGTACAATGAGCAGTTCTTC. The rearrangement joins TRBV7-9 to TRBJ2-1; no clear D. V lost 5 bases to trimming and J lost 4 bases, with 12 bases between them. Looked up from germline, CDR1 is SEHNR and CDR2 is FQNEAQ (reference sequence). This CDR3 comprises 14 residues.